This T cell receptor beta chain was captured in a study of graft-versus-host responses after intestinal transplantation (dated by TCRdb to the early 2020s). Study-level background: Recipients received multivisceral, liver-intestinal, or isolated intestinal transplants. After intestinal transplantation, graft-versus-host and host-versus-graft alloreactive T cell clones were followed in the graft, circulation and bone marrow using bulk TCR-beta CDR3 sequencing. Every recipient was given anti-thymocyte globulin induction, followed by around three years of maintenance tacrolimus and steroids. Donor T cell macrochimerism was defined as a peak of at least 4% donor T cells among recipient peripheral blood mononuclear cells. Rather than going through the commercial service, samples from a few later patients were sequenced in-house on an Illumina MiSeq and processed with MiXCR. The cohort enrolled some 24 intestinal transplant recipients, one of whom was a retransplant, and a few patients without pretransplant specimens were excluded. To identify alloreactive clones, pre-transplant mixed lymphocyte reaction products were sequenced and then compared with unstimulated pre-transplant donor and recipient T cells.

Blood samples were collected up to 4 times in the first month after transplant and then at least monthly when available. Library preparation was by the immunoSEQ multiplex PCR assay. Adaptive Biotechnologies carried out high-throughput TCR-beta CDR3 sequencing of genomic DNA for most patients. In the paper's pipeline: Adaptive's ImmunoSEQ software was the source of the TCR sequencing data for around 20 patients, while a few other patients were processed with MiXCR and VDJtools. CDR3 nucleotide sequences shared by donor and recipient were removed because the origin of these sequences could not be assigned. To be classed as alloreactive, a clone needed at least 2-fold expansion over unstimulated cells and a minimum CFSE-low frequency of 0.002% (template counts) or 0.001% (read counts). Clones were considered mappable if detected in sequenced pre-transplant spleen, lymph node, or MLR CFSE-low populations of the donor or recipient. The cumulative frequency of alloreactive clones was calculated as a percentage of all sequences, weighted by copy number. Imported from immuneACCESS, the table was reduced by TCRdb to in-frame sequences with V and J called. These copies leave out some clones; in studies compared against another copy, an unresolved V gene accounts for under half, and the cause of the remainder is not known. The D gene and trimming were derived from the DNA, and the V and J assignments and clone size from that table. The sample has about 23,000 clones on record, 90% of them singletons. Roughly 2% of the sample belongs to the ten largest clones.

Compared with germline, V lacks 6 bases and J lacks 5 bases; bases without a gene match: 7. CDR3 length: 14 amino acids, cysteine to phenylalanine. Only the CDR3 portion is preserved as DNA: 42 bases, with reading frame beginning at the first base. According to the germline V gene (reference sequence), CDR1 reads SEHNR and CDR2 reads FQNEAQ. Broad study findings and their caveats: GvH clones were found in recipient bone marrow, and some of the GvH clones appeared earlier in ileal mucosa or blood, which is consistent with an intestinal mucosal origin. The conclusions were limited by the relatively low number and heterogeneity of the intestinal transplant patients. In the allografts of patients with donor T cell macrochimerism, GvH to HvG T cell clonal ratios were high. Early after transplant, peak levels of circulating GvH clones were associated with declines in HvG clones.

For this clone: Its antigen remains unidentified. Qualities for individual bases were not recorded, and no much larger clone is one base off.

The sequence came from a human patient who received an intestinal transplant, so some T cells may come from the graft donor. The V and J segments used are TRBV7-9 and TRBJ2-1, with 7 central nucleotides matching TRBD2. This material consisted of PBMCs, taken around 40 days after intestinal transplant. The DNA sequence is as follows: TGTGCCAGCAGGCCCGCCGGGACTAACAATGAGCAGTTCTTC. Translated, it reads CASRPAGTNNEQFF.